This T cell receptor (beta chain) was captured by sequencing in a study of identical twins. Template switching created a universal primer site, and the cDNA included unique molecular identifiers. A single record per CDR3 protein comes from TCRdb applying MiXCR to the 5' RACE reads. The table lists 690,000 or so distinct CDR3 sequences, about 9.4% of them singletons. Per the germline V gene, CDR1 is SGHDN and CDR2 is FVKESK. This CDR3 contains 16 residues. V gave up 0 bases and J gave up 3 bases, with 12 bases separating them. Study-wide results and caveats: With abundant cord blood beta clonotypes, insertions were fewer; memory repertoires showed no such pattern.

This clonotype has more than one count but fewer than ten. Its specificity is not known. A further study also used this sample, focusing on yellow fever vaccine responses in identical twins.

The chain joins TRBV14 to TRBJ2-1; weak D call: TRBD1 (5 bases). What was sequenced was PBMCs. The TCR comes from a woman between 18 and 29 years old in good health. The chain's CDR3 is CASSQEVGRDYNEQFF. CDR3 DNA sequence: TGTGCCAGCAGCCAAGAAGTCGGCAGGGACTACAATGAGCAGTTCTTC.